The clone carrying this T cell receptor beta chain was seen only once. Generated by immunoSEQ multiplex PCR, the TCRdb table keeps only in-frame clones and is missing some. The sample has approximately 75,000 clones, about nine tenths seen once. These data come from a study of technical replicates of blood from a handful of donors. Trimming pared 7 bases from V and 6 bases from J, leaving 13 bases between. The germline V gene encodes CDR1 MDHEN and CDR2 SYDVKM. The CDR3 consists of 13 residues. The sequence derives from a human donor in good health. Specimen: T cells isolated from PBMCs. The chain employs TRBV28 and TRBJ2-1; D unclear. DNA for the CDR3: TGTGCCAGCACTAGTGTTGTGCCCAATGAGCAGTTCTTC. Protein sequence: CASTSVVPNEQFF.